The 20 T cell receptor beta chains reported below all come from one sample, sequenced in a study of blood T cells in healthy people across ages. Then a second PCR, running roughly 7 to 11 cycles, was carried out with a sample-barcoded 5' primer and a J-beta primer mix. TCRdb fed the 5' RACE reads into MiXCR, producing one record per CDR3 protein. The profile covers 850,000 or so distinct CDR3 sequences, with 29% appearing a single time and around 16% taken by the ten largest. Input material: blood. The receptors originated from a woman of 80 years or more in good health.

The genes are TRBV19 and TRBJ1-4, with a tentative D call TRBD1 (5 bases). Deletions cut 4 bases from V and 5 bases from J, with 17 bases between. This CDR3 contains 16 residues. Germline V gene sequence: CDR1 LNHDA, CDR2 SQIVND (reference sequence). CDR3 coding DNA: TGTGCCAGTAGTAGCTACACAGGAGTCGACAATGAAAAACTGTTTTTT. Amino acids: CASSSYTGVDNEKLFF.

In its sample, this clonotype was seen many times. The chain uses TRBV28 and TRBJ2-1; 10 bases agree with TRBD1. Losses at the gene ends were 6 bases for V and 3 bases for J; bases not matched to a gene: 8. The germline gives CDR1 MDHEN, CDR2 SYDVKM. This CDR3 comprises 16 residues. CDR3: CASRISGTGDYNEQFF. CDR3 in DNA: TGTGCCAGCAGGATATCCGGGACAGGGGACTACAATGAGCAGTTCTTC. Full variable domain (rest looked up from reference TRBV28 and TRBJ2-1): DVKVTQSSRYLVKRTGEKVFLECVQDMDHENMFWYRQDPGLGLRLIYFSYDVKMKEKGDIPEGYSVSREKKERFSLILESASTNQTSMYLCASRISGTGDYNEQFFGPGTRLTVL.

This clonotype was counted only a few times. V gene TRBV28 combines with J gene TRBJ2-4; weak D call: TRBD1 (7 bases). Germline V lookup: CDR1 MDHEN, CDR2 SYDVKM. The CDR3 is 17 residues long. V dropped 5 bases and J dropped 0 bases, with 17 bases sitting between them. The CDR3 sequence is CASSPRAGGLAKNIQYF. The CDR3 region has the DNA TGTGCCAGCAGTCCCCGGGCAGGGGGGTTAGCCAAAAACATTCAGTACTTC.

This clonotype was detected ten times or more. The CDR3 coding sequence is TGTGCCAGCAGTTACGGCCAGGGTTTAAGATCCCTCCACTTT. Amino acid sequence: CASSYGQGLRSLHF. The rearrangement links TRBV6-5 to TRBJ1-6, with a tentative D call TRBD1 (5 bases). V dropped 2 bases and J dropped 14 bases, with 16 bases sitting between them. CDR3 length: 14 residues. Germline V gene sequence: CDR1 MNHEY, CDR2 SVGAGI.

As to this clonotype: Possible read error: a much larger clone is one base away. The chain is built from TRBV28 and TRBJ2-1; 11 bases are a match to TRBD1. Trimming at V came to 10 bases and at J to 6 bases, leaving 8 bases not matched to a gene. Germline values: CDR1 MDHEN, CDR2 SYDVKM. CDR3 length: 14 residues. The CDR3 nucleotides are TGTGCCACCGCGGACAGGGGGCCCTGCAATGAGCAGTTCTTC. Translated: CATADRGPCNEQFF.

This clonotype came up a few times. Sequence at one end of the junction differs from germline and may be a read error. The chain joins TRBV6-5 to TRBJ1-4; D perhaps matches TRBD1 (6 bases). This CDR3 contains 15 residues. In germline, CDR1 is MNHEY, CDR2 SVGAGI. As DNA, the CDR3 is TGTGCCGGCAGTTCCGAGGACAGCCGGCCCGAAAAACTGTTTTTT. This translates into CAGSSEDSRPEKLFF.

Notes on this clonotype: This clone may be a read error of a much larger clone one base away. This chain links TRBV5-1 with TRBJ2-6, with TRBD1 as a possible D gene (6 bases). V lost 7 bases and J lost 1, with 9 bases in between. The CDR3 runs 14 residues. Germline CDR1 is SGHRS and CDR2 is YFSETQ. Here the CDR3 reads CASHQGSGANVLTF. For the CDR3, the DNA is TGCGCCAGCCACCAGGGGTCTGGGGCCAACGTCCTGACTTTC.

V is TRBV18 and J is TRBJ2-1; weak D call: TRBD2 (6 bases). V was clipped by 3 bases and J by 9 bases, with 12 bases between them. The V gene's germline CDR1 is KGHSH and CDR2 LQKENI. CDR3 length: 13 amino acids. The CDR3: CASSPGSLGEQFF. CDR3 in DNA: TGTGCCAGCTCACCCGGGAGCCTCGGTGAGCAGTTCTTC.

The rearrangement joins TRBV7-2 to TRBJ2-7; a possible D gene is TRBD1 (6 bases). From germline, CDR1 is SGHTA and CDR2 FQGNSA. The V gene lost 4 bases and the J gene lost 4 bases, with 14 bases spanning the gap. The CDR3 spans 14 residues. In DNA form, the CDR3 reads TGTGCCAGCAGCTACTCAACAGGGCGGTACGAGCAGTACTTC. This sequence encodes CASSYSTGRYEQYF.

In regard to this clonotype: It may be a read error: a sequence one base away is much more abundant. The rearrangement links TRBV20-1 to TRBJ1-1; D unclear. From germline, CDR1 is DFQATT and CDR2 SNEGSKA (reference sequence). The CDR3 has 13 residues. Trimming shortened V by 6 bases and J by 6 bases, and 17 bases separated the two germline ends. CDR3 bases: TGCAGTGCCGGAGCGGCAGTCGTCTCTGAAGCTTTCTTT. Translated, it gives CSAGAAVVSEAFF.

The J gene is TRBJ1-6, the V gene TRBV28; 8 nucleotides line up with TRBD1. Unmatched junction bases numbered 9, after V lost 8 bases and J lost 3 bases. CDR1 is MDHEN, CDR2 SYDVKM, per germline. The CDR3 is 16 residues long. This CDR3 is CASEPAGGLYNSPLHF. CDR3 in DNA: TGTGCCAGCGAACCTGCAGGGGGCCTCTATAATTCACCCCTCCACTTT.

This clonotype has more than one count but fewer than ten. This CDR3 is CASRRTGLGDTQYF. The CDR3 bases are TGTGCCAGCAGAAGGACAGGGCTCGGGGATACGCAGTATTTT. This rearrangement joins TRBV6-2 or TRBV6-3 to TRBJ2-3, with 8 bases aligning to TRBD1. Trimming at V came to 6 bases and at J to 6 bases, leaving 8 bases not matched to a gene. The V gene's germline CDR1 is MNHEY and CDR2 SVGEGT. This CDR3 has 14 amino acids.

This clonotype was observed many times. This chain links TRBV6-6 with TRBJ2-7; D might be TRBD2 (6 bases). This CDR3 has 14 amino acids. Germline V gene data show CDR1 as MNHNY and CDR2 as SVGAGI (reference sequence). Trimming took off 6 bases at V and 6 bases at J, with 18 bases between the two ends. CDR3 bases: TGTGCCAGCAGGCCCCGCGGGGTACCTTGCGAGCAGTACTTC. Amino acids: CASRPRGVPCEQYF.

Turning to this clonotype: At one end, the junction sequence differs from germline, possibly due to a read error. The chain has TRBV11-2 and TRBJ2-5; TRBD2 aligns across 14 bases. This CDR3 is built from 18 residues. CDR1 SGHAT and CDR2 FQNNGV come from the germline V gene. DNA for the CDR3: TGTGCCGGCAGCCAGGGGACTAGCGGGGGCCAGTCCTCTGGAACCCAGTACTTC. It translates to CAGSQGTSGGQSSGTQYF.

This clonotype was seen a few times. The chain links TRBV6-5 to TRBJ1-1; the D is unclear. The CDR3 runs to 15 residues. V was shortened by 0 bases and J by 3 bases, with 11 bases between the two germline ends. The germline V gene encodes CDR1 MNHEY and CDR2 SVGAGI. DNA of the CDR3: TGTGCCAGCAGTTACTCTCTTGGAAGTCACACTGAAGCTTTCTTT. It specifies CASSYSLGSHTEAFF.

Details on this clonotype: This may stem from a read error, because a much larger clone lies one nucleotide away. This chain uses TRBV7-9 with TRBJ2-1; 8 bases align to TRBD2. The CDR3 consists of 15 residues. Germline assignment: CDR1 SEHNR and CDR2 FQNEAQ (reference sequence). Trimming at V came to 5 bases and at J to 7 bases, leaving 10 bases not matched to a gene. The CDR3 sequence: CASSTSGLAMNEQFF. In DNA form, the CDR3 reads TGTGCCAGCAGCACAAGCGGACTAGCCATGAATGAGCAGTTCTTC. Together with reference TRBV7-9 and TRBJ2-1, the CDR3 gives the full variable domain: DTGVSQNPRHKITKRGQNVTFRCDPISEHNRLYWYRQTLGQGPEFLTYFQNEAQLEKSRLLSDRFSAERPKGSFSTLEIQRTEQGDSAMYLCASSTSGLAMNEQFFGPGTRLTVL.

This rearrangement joins TRBV12-3 or TRBV12-4 to TRBJ1-1; the D is unclear. The ends were cut back, 2 bases at V and 7 bases at J, with 11 bases in the middle. The CDR3 is made up of 13 amino acids. CDR3: CASSLNLGSEAFF. CDR3 DNA: TGTGCCAGCAGTTTAAATCTAGGCAGTGAAGCTTTCTTT.

This clonotype was counted ten times or more. V usage is TRBV6-1 and J usage is TRBJ2-3; D gene ambiguous. With 4 bases removed from V and 3 bases from J, the gap between germline ends came to 8 bases. From germline, CDR1 is MNHNS and CDR2 SASEGT. This CDR3 comprises 13 residues. The DNA for the CDR3 is TGTGCCAGCAGTGGCGCATTAACAGATACGCAGTATTTT. Amino acids: CASSGALTDTQYF.

This clonotype has at least ten counts. This rearrangement joins TRBV10-3 to TRBJ2-3; D remains unclear. The germline V gene has CDR1 ENHRY and CDR2 SYGVKD. The CDR3 runs to 13 residues. Trimming shortened V by 3 bases and J by 2 bases, and 6 bases separated the two germline ends. CDR3 DNA: TGTGCCATCAGTGATGTACCCACAGATACGCAGTATTTT. Translation gives CAISDVPTDTQYF.

Notes on this clonotype: A clone one base away is much larger, so this may be a read error. The chain combines TRBV6-1 with TRBJ1-2; D is possibly TRBD1 (6 bases). CDR1 and CDR2 (germline): MNHNS, SASEGT. The CDR3 consists of 15 residues. The CDR3 sequence: CASSELGGAGDGHTF. DNA of the CDR3: TGTGCCAGCAGTGAACTGGGGGGGGCAGGAGATGGCCACACCTTC.